These T cell receptor beta chains were read from a single sample in a study of monozygotic twins with inflammatory bowel disease. TCRdb re-called the 5' RACE reads; one entry per CDR3 protein, DNA not given. Found here are 150,000 or so distinct CDR3 sequences; the top ten clones hold 1% to 1.5%. Sequencing was carried out using blood. The receptors derive from a human donor with ulcerative colitis or Crohn's disease, or a healthy co-twin of an affected twin (not recorded which). CDR3s include the opening cysteine and the closing phenylalanine or tryptophan.

j_call: TRBJ1-4; v_call: TRBV20-1; cdr3_aa: CSAPGSATNEKLFF
j_call: TRBJ2-7; v_call: TRBV20-1; cdr3_aa: CSALKTSSYEQYF
j_call: TRBJ1-5; v_call: TRBV27; cdr3_aa: CASAVELVGPQHF
j_call: TRBJ2-1; v_call: TRBV7-6; cdr3_aa: CASSASYNEQFF
j_call: TRBJ2-7; v_call: TRBV27; cdr3_aa: CASSLLQGTTYEQYF
j_call: TRBJ2-5; v_call: TRBV11-2; cdr3_aa: CASSLGTGGREETQYF
j_call: TRBJ1-2; v_call: TRBV25-1; cdr3_aa: CASSEYIPGQSLYGYTF
j_call: TRBJ1-5; v_call: TRBV3-1; cdr3_aa: CASSQGNSNQPQHF
j_call: TRBJ2-1; v_call: TRBV12-3/TRBV12-4; cdr3_aa: CASSASGSWDNEQFF
j_call: TRBJ1-3; v_call: TRBV7-9; cdr3_aa: CASLLGSGNTIYF
j_call: TRBJ2-2; v_call: TRBV7-2; cdr3_aa: CAGSPRLGTNTGELFF
j_call: TRBJ2-5; v_call: TRBV7-2; cdr3_aa: CASSLAELARETQYF
j_call: TRBJ2-1; v_call: TRBV5-1; cdr3_aa: CASSPIGQGSHNEQFF
j_call: TRBJ2-3; v_call: TRBV18; cdr3_aa: CASSPPIGQGTDTQYF
j_call: TRBJ2-3; v_call: TRBV18; cdr3_aa: CASSQDSGRDTQYF
j_call: TRBJ2-7; v_call: TRBV3-1; cdr3_aa: CASSPAGQVGYEQYF
j_call: TRBJ2-1; v_call: TRBV10-3; cdr3_aa: CAIRDGPTSGSNEQFF
j_call: TRBJ1-3; v_call: TRBV7-3; cdr3_aa: CVSSLKGGGNTIYF
j_call: TRBJ1-5; v_call: TRBV3-1; cdr3_aa: CASSATGGRDGQPQHF
j_call: TRBJ1-2; v_call: TRBV28; cdr3_aa: CASSFLNRGGSNYGYTF
j_call: TRBJ2-5; v_call: TRBV3-1; cdr3_aa: CASSKGGTTQKETQYF
j_call: TRBJ2-3; v_call: TRBV7-6; cdr3_aa: CASSQTGTGGTDTQYF
j_call: TRBJ1-5; v_call: TRBV25-1; cdr3_aa: CASSGGSGQPQHF
j_call: TRBJ2-4; v_call: TRBV20-1; cdr3_aa: CSARDAQGTKNIQYF
j_call: TRBJ1-2; v_call: TRBV7-2; cdr3_aa: CASSLALPGQTNGYTF
j_call: TRBJ2-7; v_call: TRBV5-1; cdr3_aa: CASSLAALAGVYEQYF
j_call: TRBJ1-2; v_call: TRBV5-1; cdr3_aa: CASSSASNYGYTF
j_call: TRBJ2-1; v_call: TRBV20-1; cdr3_aa: CSAKIPGGEVNEQFF
j_call: TRBJ1-1; v_call: TRBV5-4; cdr3_aa: CASSSPGQLNSEAFF